This is a list of T cell receptor beta chains from one sample in a study of cytomegalovirus exposure and HLA in healthy donors. Assay used: immunoSEQ multiplex PCR; TCRdb lists only in-frame clones, some missing. Among 200,000 to 250,000 clones listed, roughly 90% were seen once. Sequenced input: PBMCs. These receptors came from a woman aged 18-30 years in good health and CMV-seronegative. The CDR3 runs from the conserved cysteine through the conserved F or W. A D gene is named only where the DNA matches it firmly. Clone sizes are given selectively: once, few, many, or a class where the clone is expanded.

D | J | size | V | DNA | CDR3
TRBD1 | TRBJ2-1 | . | TRBV7-2 | TGTGCCAGCAGCTCACAGGGGGTCGGCGATGAGCAGTTCTTC | CASSSQGVGDEQFF
. | TRBJ1-4 | . | TRBV6-5 | TGTGCCAGCAGACCCGACAGGAGTGAAAAACTGTTTTTT | CASRPDRSEKLFF
TRBD1 | TRBJ1-1 | . | TRBV7-6 | TGTGCCAGCAGCTCCGGGACAGTGAACACTGAAGCTTTCTTT | CASSSGTVNTEAFF
. | TRBJ2-3 | . | TRBV29-1 | TGCAGCGTTGAATCAAGGGGCAAAGGGGATACGCAGTATTTT | CSVESRGKGDTQYF
. | TRBJ2-1 | once | TRBV7-3 | TGTGCCAGCAGCTTAATGCCCAGGGACAATGAGCAGTTCTTC | CASSLMPRDNEQFF
TRBD2 | TRBJ2-3 | . | TRBV29-1 | TGCAGCGTTAGGAAGCGGCTAGCGGGGGGAGATACGCAGTATTTT | CSVRKRLAGGDTQYF
TRBD1 | TRBJ2-7 | . | TRBV9 | TGTGCCAGCAGCGTAGACAGGGGGCGCTTCGACGAGCAGTACTTC | CASSVDRGRFDEQYF
TRBD1 | TRBJ1-1 | . | TRBV19 | TGTGCCAGTAGTATGTCAGGGGGCGTGAATGAAGCTTTCTTT | CASSMSGGVNEAFF
. | TRBJ1-1 | . | TRBV7-6 | TGTGCCAGCAGCTTCATAGACACTGAAGCTTTCTTT | CASSFIDTEAFF
TRBD2 | TRBJ2-1 | . | TRBV13 | TGTGCCAGCAGCTTCGCTAGCGGGGCCAATGAGCAGTTCTTC | CASSFASGANEQFF
. | TRBJ2-1 | . | TRBV9 | TGTGCCAGCAGCTCCCGACTAAGCTTCAGTGAGCAGTTCTTC | CASSSRLSFSEQFF
. | TRBJ1-5 | . | TRBV7-9 | TGTGCCAGCAGCTTAGGAGGTCAGCCCCAGCATTTT | CASSLGGQPQHF
TRBD2 | TRBJ2-4 | . | TRBV19 | TGTGCCAGTACCCCCGGCTGGGGGGGCAAAAACATTCAGTACTTC | CASTPGWGGKNIQYF
TRBD1 | TRBJ1-4 | once | TRBV5-6 | TGTGCCAGCAGCTTGGCAGGGGGCTATAGGGAAAAACTGTTTTTT | CASSLAGGYREKLFF
TRBD1 | TRBJ2-7 | . | TRBV6-5 | TGTGCCAGCACATCACCGGGACAGGGGGCCTACGAGCAGTACTTC | CASTSPGQGAYEQYF
TRBD1 | TRBJ1-5 | . | TRBV2 | TGTGCCAGCAGGGGGACAGTTATAAGCAATCAGCCCCAGCATTTT | CASRGTVISNQPQHF
TRBD1 | TRBJ2-1 | . | TRBV14 | TGTGCCAGCAGCCCCCGGGACAGGCCCTACAATGAGCAGTTCTTC | CASSPRDRPYNEQFF
. | TRBJ1-4 | once | TRBV4-3 | TGCGCCAGCAGCCCCGGGGAGGCAACTAATGAAAAACTGTTTTTT | CASSPGEATNEKLFF
. | TRBJ2-7 | . | TRBV15 | TGTGCCACCAGCAGAGTCCCACAGGCTGCTACCTACGAGCAGTACTTC | CATSRVPQAATYEQYF
TRBD1 | TRBJ1-6 | . | TRBV7-2 | TGTGCCAGCGCTGCAGGACAGGGGTTCTATAATTCACCCCTCCACTTT | CASAAGQGFYNSPLHF
. | TRBJ2-7 | . | TRBV15 | TGTGCCACCAGCAGAGCACTGACAGTAAAGGGTCTCTACGAGCAGTACTTC | CATSRALTVKGLYEQYF
. | TRBJ2-1 | . | TRBV21-1 | TGTGCCAGCAGCAAACTGGACAGACCCTACAATGAGCAGTTCTTC | CASSKLDRPYNEQFF
TRBD1 | TRBJ2-6 | . | TRBV13 | TGTGCCAGCAGCCCCCGACAGGGGGCGGCTGGGGCCAACGTCCTGACTTTC | CASSPRQGAAGANVLTF
TRBD1 | TRBJ2-7 | . | TRBV2 | TGTGCCAGCAGTGACGAGATCACCGGGACAGGGGCCTACGAGCAGTACTTC | CASSDEITGTGAYEQYF
. | TRBJ1-1 | . | TRBV19 | TGTGCCAGTAGTTCCCACAGGGCCGGAACTGAAGCTTTCTTT | CASSSHRAGTEAFF
TRBD2 | TRBJ2-3 | . | TRBV9 | TGTGCCAGCAGCGCCCGGACTAGCGGGAGTAGGACAGATACGCAGTATTTT | CASSARTSGSRTDTQYF
TRBD1 | TRBJ2-7 | . | TRBV7-8 | TGTGCCAGCAGATCATTGGCCGGGACAGGGAATTACGAGCAGTACTTC | CASRSLAGTGNYEQYF
TRBD2 | TRBJ2-7 | . | TRBV5-1 | TGCGCCAGCAGCAAAACCGGGACTAGCGACGAGCAGTACTTC | CASSKTGTSDEQYF
TRBD1 | TRBJ2-5 | . | TRBV5-1 | TGCGCCAGCAGCTCGATAGGACAGGGGACCAAAGAGACCCAGTACTTC | CASSSIGQGTKETQYF
. | TRBJ1-1 | . | TRBV7-9 | TGTGCCAGCAGACCAAATCGCGCTGAAGCTTTCTTT | CASRPNRAEAFF
. | TRBJ1-2 | . | TRBV28 | TGTGCCAGCAGTGGCCAGGGGCCATGGGGCTACACCTTC | CASSGQGPWGYTF
. | TRBJ2-3 | . | TRBV2 | TGTGCCAGCAGTGAATTGAGGGGGATCTTCACAGATACGCAGTATTTT | CASSELRGIFTDTQYF
. | TRBJ2-1 | . | TRBV9 | TGTGCCAGCAGCGCATCGGGGAGCTCCTACAATGAGCAGTTCTTC | CASSASGSSYNEQFF
. | TRBJ2-3 | . | TRBV9 | TGTGCCAGCAGCTCCCAAACAACAGATACGCAGTATTTT | CASSSQTTDTQYF
. | TRBJ2-3 | few | TRBV15 | TGTGCCACCAGCAGCGGGAGAGATACGCAGTATTTT | CATSSGRDTQYF
. | TRBJ2-7 | . | TRBV9 | TGTGCCAGCAGCGTAGGGGGCTCCTACGAGCAGTACTTC | CASSVGGSYEQYF
. | TRBJ1-1 | . | TRBV10-1 | TGCGCCAGCAGCGAACAGGCATGGGCTTTCTTT | CASSEQAWAFF
. | TRBJ2-1 | . | TRBV7-2 | TGTGCCTCCTGCGACAACTCCTACAATGAGCAGTTCTTC | CASCDNSYNEQFF
TRBD2 | TRBJ2-7 | . | TRBV4-1 | TGCGCCAGCAGCGACCGGACTAGCGGGAGGTCGGGCGAGCAGTACTTC | CASSDRTSGRSGEQYF
TRBD1 | TRBJ2-3 | once | TRBV29-1 | TGCAGCGTTGTAAGAGGGGGCGGCACAGATACGCAGTATTTT | CSVVRGGGTDTQYF
TRBD2 | TRBJ2-4 | . | TRBV18 | TGTGCCAGCTCACAACTAGCGGGCCTCAAAAACATTCAGTACTTC | CASSQLAGLKNIQYF
. | TRBJ2-3 | . | TRBV7-2 | TGTGCCAGCAGCTCCGGTCCCGGGGATACGCAGTATTTT | CASSSGPGDTQYF
TRBD1 | TRBJ2-7 | . | TRBV5-1 | TGCGCCACCACTTACAGGGGCCTTGGGGAGCAGTACTTC | CATTYRGLGEQYF
. | TRBJ2-7 | . | TRBV6-5 | TGTGCCAGCAGTTACTCGGACAGCACCTACGAGCAGTACTTC | CASSYSDSTYEQYF
TRBD2 | TRBJ2-3 | . | TRBV7-8 | TGTGCCAGCAGCCACCGGGACGGGGGGTACACAGATACGCAGTATTTT | CASSHRDGGYTDTQYF
TRBD2 | TRBJ2-7 | . | TRBV5-1 | TGCGCCAGCAGCCCCGGGACTAGAGACGAGCAGTACTTC | CASSPGTRDEQYF
TRBD1 | TRBJ2-7 | . | TRBV6-5 | TGTGCCAGCAGTTACTCCGACAGGGGGCTCTACGAGCAGTACTTC | CASSYSDRGLYEQYF
TRBD1 | TRBJ1-5 | . | TRBV6-5 | TGTGCCAGCAGCTTGACCGGGACAGGGGAACAGCCCCAGCATTTT | CASSLTGTGEQPQHF
. | TRBJ2-7 | . | TRBV15 | TGTGCCACCAGCAGACATCCCCCCTACGAGCAGTACTTC | CATSRHPPYEQYF